This T cell receptor (beta chain) was found in a study of OX40 agonist ivuxolimab in advanced cancers. At the level of the study: Ivuxolimab, an agonistic anti-OX40 (CD134) antibody, was given to patients. The dose-escalation cohort had hepatocellular carcinoma, melanoma, renal cell or head and neck cancer.

On this clone: Its matching antigen is unknown.

Study-wide points: Some nonresponders also had low normalized T-cell clonal expansion. Expanded clones belonging to CD8+ T cells outnumbered, on average, those of CD4+.

Data came from immunoSEQ multiplex PCR; TCRdb stores just in-frame clones and leaves some out. The data show roughly 49,000 clones, about 88% seen once. V was cut by 4 bases and J by 9 bases, with 19 bases left in between. The CDR3 sequence is 15 residues long. The germline V gene has CDR1 LNHDA and CDR2 SQIVND (reference sequence). The sequences come from CD4+ or CD8+ T cells sorted from blood, collected in a trial of the OX40 agonist ivuxolimab. The chain couples TRBV19 to TRBJ1-5, with a possible D match to TRBD1 (5 bases). The sequence was collected from an adult with an advanced solid tumor such as melanoma, head and neck, liver or kidney cancer. CDR3 sequence reads: CASSTKTGVRGPQHF. The CDR3 DNA reads TGTGCCAGTAGTACCAAGACCGGGGTAAGGGGGCCCCAGCATTTT.